The 25 T cell receptor beta chains below come from one sample, sequenced in a study of blood T cell repertoires in COVID-19. Using immunoSEQ multiplex PCR, the repertoire was profiled, and TCRdb retains in-frame clones only, with some absent. The data show 100,000 to 150,000 clones, with roughly 80% seen just once and about 12% held by the top ten. The sample comprised peripheral blood. These receptors all stem from a woman between 25 and 40 years old who had recovered from COVID-19.

In its sample, this clone was seen a few times. The genes are TRBV12-3 or TRBV12-4 and TRBJ1-3; 8 positions agree with TRBD1. V shed 5 bases and J 8 bases; nucleotides not matched to a gene: 5. The CDR3 has 13 amino acids. The CDR3 bases are TGTGCCAGCAGTGCGACAGGGGCGCACACCATATATTTT. This encodes CASSATGAHTIYF.

The J gene is TRBJ2-2, the V gene TRBV5-1, with D possibly matching TRBD2 (6 bases). The germline V gene encodes CDR1 SGHRS and CDR2 YFSETQ. V lost 2 bases and J 2 bases, leaving 13 bases between the germline ends. This CDR3 has 16 amino acids. The CDR3 protein is CASSLRGTSNTGELFF. Written as DNA, the CDR3 is TGCGCCAGCAGCTTACGAGGGACTTCTAACACCGGGGAGCTGTTTTTT.

The chain joins TRBV2 to TRBJ1-2; 9 nucleotides align to TRBD1. CDR1 and CDR2 from the germline V gene are SNHLY and FYNNEI. The J segment lost 7 bases and the V segment lost 7 bases, leaving 4 bases of the junction unmatched. The CDR3 loop spans 12 amino acids. For the CDR3, the DNA is TGTGCCAGCACCCCGGACAGGGGTGGCTACACCTTC. Translating gives CASTPDRGGYTF.

This sequence joins TRBV29-1 and TRBJ1-2, with 7 bases lining up with TRBD1. V was pared by 5 bases and J by 10 bases, with 13 bases of the junction left unmatched. The CDR3 contains 13 residues. The V gene's germline CDR1 is SQVTM and CDR2 ANQGSEA. The CDR3 loop reads CSVSGGDSRFYTF. The CDR3 coding sequence is TGCAGCGTTTCGGGCGGGGACAGTCGATTCTACACCTTC.

By share, this clone ranks as medium-sized. The V gene is TRBV4-1, the J gene TRBJ1-1; D is unresolved. V dropped 0 bases and J dropped 8 bases, with 7 bases sitting between them. The germline gives CDR1 MGHRA, CDR2 YSYEKL. CDR3 length equals 12 residues. The CDR3 region is CASSQDQTEAFF. In DNA, the CDR3 is TGCGCCAGCAGCCAAGATCAGACAGAAGCTTTCTTT.

The V and J genes are TRBV11-2 and TRBJ2-6; TRBD2 aligns across 8 bases. Trimming cost V 3 bases and J 1 base; bases outside gene matches: 5. Germline-derived CDR1 and CDR2 are SGHAT and FQNNGV. This CDR3 contains 17 residues. This CDR3 is CASSFRGGQSGANVLTF. The CDR3 nucleotides read TGTGCCAGCAGCTTCCGCGGGGGGCAGTCTGGGGCCAACGTCCTGACTTTC.

The chain recombines TRBV19 with TRBJ2-1, with TRBD2 matching over 10 bases. CDR3 length: 15 residues. Trimming cost V 7 bases and J 9 bases; bases outside gene matches: 12. CDR1 is LNHDA and CDR2 is SQIVND in the germline V gene (reference sequence). The CDR3: CASNLAGGSRGEQFF. The CDR3 nucleotides are TGTGCCAGTAACTTAGCGGGAGGCAGTAGGGGTGAGCAGTTCTTC.

This clone was observed once. V usage is TRBV4-1 and J usage is TRBJ2-1; 10 bases are shared with TRBD2. The J segment lost 6 bases and the V segment lost 2 bases, leaving 7 bases of the junction unmatched. Germline loops: CDR1 MGHRA, CDR2 YSYEKL. The CDR3 sequence is 16 residues long. The CDR3 loop reads CASSQLPSGRVNEQFF. DNA of the CDR3: TGCGCCAGCAGCCAACTTCCTAGCGGGAGAGTCAATGAGCAGTTCTTC.

The DNA of the CDR3 is TGTGCCAGCTTCCCGAGGGATTACTACCGCTCTGAAGCTTTCTTT. As protein: CASFPRDYYRSEAFF. The chain couples TRBV6-5 to TRBJ1-1; D gene uncertain. Germline CDR1 reads MNHEY; CDR2 reads SVGAGI. The CDR3 runs 15 residues. Deletions cut 8 bases from V and 6 bases from J, with 22 bases between.

About this clone: The junction departs from the called germline gene at one end, perhaps through a read error. The chain combines TRBV18 with TRBJ2-2; 11 nucleotides agree with TRBD1. The germline gives CDR1 KGHSH, CDR2 LQKENI. There are 16 residues in the CDR3. In DNA form, the CDR3 reads TGTGCCAGCTCCCCACGGACAGGGGGCGCGAGCGGGGAGCTGTTTTTT. This encodes CASSPRTGGASGELFF.

The rearrangement uses TRBV6-5 and TRBJ1-1; D uncertain. There are 15 residues in the CDR3. Germline CDR1 MNHEY, CDR2 SVGAGI. The ends were cut back, 6 bases at V and 0 bases at J, with 14 bases in the middle. In nucleotides, the CDR3 is TGTGCCAGCAGCTGGGAGGTTACCATGAACACTGAAGCTTTCTTT. Its protein product is CASSWEVTMNTEAFF.

In its sample, this clone was seen once. V usage is TRBV29-1 and J usage is TRBJ2-5, with a tentative D call TRBD1 (5 bases). The CDR3 contains 12 residues. Germline CDR1 and CDR2: SQVTM and ANQGSEA. V was cut by 2 bases and J by 4 bases, with 8 bases left in between. CDR3 loop: CSVESQGETQYF. The CDR3 DNA reads as TGCAGCGTTGAAAGTCAGGGAGAGACCCAGTACTTC.

The chain recombines TRBV5-1 with TRBJ2-5; 7 bases line up with TRBD1. The CDR3 is 12 residues long. V lost 4 bases to trimming and J lost 4 bases; unmatched junction nucleotides: 1. Germline values: CDR1 SGHRS, CDR2 YFSETQ. CDR3 protein: CASSRDRETQYF. CDR3 sequence (DNA): TGCGCCAGCAGCCGGGACAGAGAGACCCAGTACTTC.

This chain joins TRBV29-1 and TRBJ1-2, with D maybe TRBD1 (6 bases). The V gene lost 4 bases and the J gene lost 12 bases, with 15 bases spanning the gap. The CDR3 is made up of 11 amino acids. Germline assignment: CDR1 SQVTM and CDR2 ANQGSEA. The DNA of the CDR3 is TGCAGCGTTGGAGAAAACAGGGACCACACCTTC. Its translation: CSVGENRDHTF. Looking up the rest from reference TRBV29-1 and TRBJ1-2 gives the full variable domain: SAVISQKPSRDICQRGTSLTIQCQVDSQVTMMFWYRQQPGQSLTLIATANQGSEATYESGFVIDKFPISRPNLTFSTLTVSNMSPEDSSIYLCSVGENRDHTFGSGTRLTVV.

The gene calls are TRBV14 and TRBJ2-5; the D is unclear. Trimming removed 4 bases at V and 4 bases at J, with 10 bases between. This CDR3 is built from 13 residues. Germline lookup yields CDR1 SGHDN and CDR2 FVKESK. In DNA form, the CDR3 reads TGTGCCAGCAGCCTCTACCGCGGAGAGACCCAGTACTTC. This codes for CASSLYRGETQYF.

This clone came up once. The V call is TRBV28, the J call TRBJ2-2; 7 bases are shared with TRBD2. Trimming at V came to 3 bases and at J to 10 bases, leaving 8 bases not matched to a gene. Germline lookup yields CDR1 MDHEN and CDR2 SYDVKM. CDR3 length: 14 residues. This CDR3 is CASSLGGVPAELFF. The CDR3 nucleotides read TGTGCCAGCAGTTTGGGGGGGGTTCCGGCGGAGCTGTTTTTT.

In DNA form, the CDR3 reads TGTGCCAGTAGTTCTCAGGAAACCAGCAATCAGCCCCAGCATTTT. The encoded protein is CASSSQETSNQPQHF. The rearrangement uses TRBV19 and TRBJ1-5; the D is unclear. Trimming removed 5 bases from V and 1 base from J, with 12 bases in between. Per germline, CDR1 LNHDA and CDR2 SQIVND (reference sequence). The CDR3 totals 15 residues.

This clone was counted only a few times. The chain employs TRBV15 and TRBJ1-2; 7 bases line up with TRBD1. Germline V gene lookup returns CDR1 LNHNV and CDR2 YYDKDF (reference sequence). This CDR3 has 15 residues. After removal of 1 base from V and 7 bases from J, the junction contained 9 bases not matched to a gene. This chain's CDR3 is CATSRGKGAGGGYTF. CDR3 DNA: TGTGCCACCAGCAGAGGAAAGGGGGCAGGTGGTGGCTACACCTTC.

This chain connects TRBV7-2 to TRBJ2-7; D perhaps matches TRBD2 (6 bases). The CDR3 is 16 amino acids. V was trimmed by 7 bases and J by 3 bases, leaving 22 bases between them. CDR1 is SGHTA, CDR2 FQGNSA, per germline. CDR3 nucleotide sequence: TGTGCCAGCAAGACCCTGGGGCGGGGCCGGGTCTACGAGCAGTACTTC. Amino acids: CASKTLGRGRVYEQYF.

The CDR3 DNA reads as TGTGCCAGCAGTGTAGAAGGACAGGGGGCTGTCGGGGAGCTGTTTTTT. Protein product: CASSVEGQGAVGELFF. V gene TRBV2 combines with J gene TRBJ2-2; TRBD1 agrees at 11 bases. The V gene's germline CDR1 is SNHLY and CDR2 FYNNEI. The CDR3 runs 16 residues. V dropped 4 bases and J dropped 7; count of bases not matched to a gene: 8. The whole variable domain, remainder taken from reference TRBV2 and TRBJ2-2, is EPEVTQTPSHQVTQMGQEVILRCVPISNHLYFYWYRQILGQKVEFLVSFYNNEISEKSEIFDDQFSVERPDGSNFTLKIRSTKLEDSAMYFCASSVEGQGAVGELFFGEGSRLTVL.

The chain is built from TRBV6-5 and TRBJ1-2, with TRBD1 matching 7 bases. CDR1 MNHEY and CDR2 SVGAGI come from the germline V gene. This CDR3 is 15 amino acids long. The V segment lost 5 bases and the J segment 5 bases; nucleotides outside the gene matches: 11. The CDR3 loop reads CASSPRQGGGYGYTF. The CDR3 nucleotides are TGTGCCAGCAGTCCAAGACAGGGAGGAGGGTATGGCTACACCTTC.

V gene TRBV7-3 combines with J gene TRBJ1-2, with D perhaps matching TRBD1 (6 bases). V shed 5 bases and J shed 4 bases, with 17 bases lying between them. Germline V gene lookup returns CDR1 SGHTA and CDR2 FQGTGA. There are 15 residues in the CDR3. CDR3: CASSPGEGVVYGYTF. CDR3 DNA: TGTGCCAGCAGCCCCGGGGAGGGGGTTGTCTATGGCTACACCTTC. The variable domain in full, with the rest retrieved from reference TRBV7-3 and TRBJ1-2, is GAGVSQTPSNKVTEKGKYVELRCDPISGHTALYWYRQSLGQGPEFLIYFQGTGAADDSGLPNDRFFAVRPEGSVSTLKIQRTERGDSAVYLCASSPGEGVVYGYTFGSGTRLTVV.

The chain is built from TRBV15 and TRBJ2-2; 14 nucleotides line up with TRBD2. This CDR3 is 18 amino acids long. Germline lookup yields CDR1 LNHNV and CDR2 YYDKDF (reference sequence). V trimming: 7 bases; J trimming: 3 bases; junction bases outside the gene matches: 10. The DNA for the CDR3 is TGTGCCACCACCCCGGGACTAGCGGGAGCTTTCGACACCGGGGAGCTGTTTTTT. Translation gives CATTPGLAGAFDTGELFF.

CDR3 protein: CASRNLGQGRTGANVLTF. The CDR3, as DNA: TGTGCCAGTAGGAACCTCGGACAGGGGAGGACTGGGGCCAACGTCCTGACTTTC. The rearrangement links TRBV19 to TRBJ2-6; 9 bases line up with TRBD1. The CDR3 is 18 residues long. After removal of 6 bases from V and 2 bases from J, the junction contained 11 bases not matched to a gene. The germline V gene has CDR1 LNHDA and CDR2 SQIVND (reference sequence). Together with reference TRBV19 and TRBJ2-6, the CDR3 gives the full variable domain: DGGITQSPKYLFRKEGQNVTLSCEQNLNHDAMYWYRQDPGQGLRLIYYSQIVNDFQKGDIAEGYSVSREKKESFPLTVTSAQKNPTAFYLCASRNLGQGRTGANVLTFGAGSRLTVL.

The chain has TRBV5-5 and TRBJ1-2; D remains ambiguous. The germline CDR1 and CDR2 sequences are SGHKS and YYEKEE (reference sequence). V dropped 6 bases and J dropped 0 bases, with 9 bases sitting between them. The CDR3 spans 13 residues. CDR3 sequence reads: CASTYDPNYGYTF. CDR3 nucleotides: TGTGCCAGCACCTACGATCCTAACTATGGCTACACCTTC.